These 15 T cell receptor beta chains originate from one sample sequenced in a study of early T cells in non-severe SARS-CoV-2 infection. One entry per CDR3 protein results from TCRdb running MiXCR on the 5' RACE reads. The table shows tens of thousands of distinct CDR3 sequences, with under 8.5% occurring only once. Sequencing was performed on whole blood, taken at baseline. Receptors originate from an adult who was a healthcare worker with PCR-confirmed SARS-CoV-2 infection or an uninfected control (not recorded which).

This clonotype was counted many times. The rearrangement links TRBV20-1 to TRBJ2-7; the D gene could be TRBD1 or TRBD2 (5 bases each). Trimming left V 2 bases short and J 1 base short, with 9 bases between. There are 13 residues in the CDR3. In germline, CDR1 is DFQATT, CDR2 SNEGSKA (reference sequence). This CDR3 reads CSARPGQSYEQYF. The CDR3 nucleotides are TGCAGTGCTAGACCGGGGCAGTCCTACGAGCAGTACTTC.

This clonotype has at least ten counts. V and J are TRBV4-3 and TRBJ1-1, with 7 bases that match TRBD1. Per germline, CDR1 LGHNA and CDR2 YSLEER. The CDR3 runs 15 residues. Trimming took 4 bases from V and 4 from J; bases not matched to a gene: 9. Written as DNA, the CDR3 is TGCGCCAGCAGCCCCGATGACAGGGACGGCACTGAAGCTTTCTTT. This sequence encodes CASSPDDRDGTEAFF.

This clonotype was observed a few times. This chain links TRBV30 with TRBJ2-3; no firm D call. The V and J ends lost 5 bases and 2 bases respectively, with 17 bases between them. Germline V gene sequence: CDR1 GTSNPN, CDR2 SVGIG (reference sequence). The CDR3 is made up of 15 amino acids. CDR3 bases: TGTGCCTGGGCCTCCTCGAGAGCCTTCACAGATACGCAGTATTTT. Amino acids: CAWASSRAFTDTQYF.

This clonotype was found a few times. This chain joins TRBV5-4 and TRBJ2-7; 8 positions agree with TRBD1. V lost 2 bases, J lost 5 bases, and 3 bases stayed unmatched. This CDR3 contains 13 residues. Germline CDR1 reads SGHNT; CDR2 reads YYREEE (reference sequence). The CDR3 nucleotides read TGTGCCAGCAGCTTCAGGGGGCCGAACGAGCAGTACTTC. Residues: CASSFRGPNEQYF.

This clonotype occurred a few times. The chain recombines TRBV5-1 with TRBJ1-2; D not certain. Between the trimmed V and J ends, which lost 2 bases and 0 bases, there was a span of 8 bases. From germline, CDR1 is SGHRS and CDR2 YFSETQ. The CDR3 has 14 residues. In nucleotides, the CDR3 is TGCGCCAGCAGCTTACGGCAAGCTAACTATGGCTACACCTTC. Translating gives CASSLRQANYGYTF.

This clonotype was seen only a few times. The J gene is TRBJ1-5, the V gene TRBV19, with D unresolved. CDR1 and CDR2 from the germline V gene are LNHDA and SQIVND (reference sequence). The CDR3 sequence is 15 residues long. The germline V and J ends were trimmed by 4 bases and 0 bases, with 10 bases remaining between them. The CDR3 bases are TGTGCCAGTAGTACCGCAAGCTATAGCAATCAGCCCCAGCATTTT. This gives the protein CASSTASYSNQPQHF.

This clonotype was recorded many times. This chain links TRBV7-9 with TRBJ2-3; 9 nucleotides line up with TRBD2. The ends lost 10 bases at V and 2 bases at J; junction bases unmatched: 7. Germline V gene sequence: CDR1 SEHNR, CDR2 FQNEAQ (reference sequence). The CDR3 loop spans 14 amino acids. The CDR3 nucleotides read TGTGCCACCGAAACTAGCGGGCACACAGATACGCAGTATTTT. Residues: CATETSGHTDTQYF.

This clonotype was counted many times. This chain connects TRBV11-2 to TRBJ1-5; D ambiguous. The CDR3 contains 15 residues. CDR1 and CDR2 from the germline V gene are SGHAT and FQNNGV. Trimming took 2 bases from V and 5 from J, leaving 13 bases between them. The CDR3 here is CASSLSWGAHQPQHF. Here the CDR3 DNA reads TGTGCCAGCAGCTTAAGCTGGGGAGCCCATCAGCCCCAGCATTTT.

This clonotype was detected many times. The chain combines TRBV6-1 with TRBJ1-2; D ambiguous. V gave up 8 bases and J gave up 7 bases, with 20 bases separating them. There are 14 residues in the CDR3. CDR1 and CDR2 from the germline V gene are MNHNS and SASEGT. CDR3 residues: CASGRGRPLSGYTF. The DNA of the CDR3 is TGTGCCAGCGGTCGTGGACGACCTTTGTCTGGCTACACCTTC.

This clonotype was counted many times. The chain combines TRBV18 with TRBJ2-7; D not resolved. CDR3 length: 13 amino acids. V lost 0 bases and J lost 5, with 8 bases in between. Germline V lookup: CDR1 KGHSH, CDR2 LQKENI. CDR3 coding DNA: TGTGCCAGCTCACCACCGGGTCCCCACGAGCAGTACTTC. It is translated as CASSPPGPHEQYF.

The genes are TRBV25-1 and TRBJ1-6; D may be TRBD1 (6 bases). The germline gives CDR1 MGHDK, CDR2 SYGVNS. The CDR3 totals 14 residues. The V and J ends lost 1 base and 5 bases respectively, with 6 bases between them. CDR3: CASSEWTDNSPLHF. CDR3 sequence (DNA): TGTGCCAGCAGTGAATGGACAGATAATTCACCCCTCCACTTT.

This clonotype was seen many times. The chain joins TRBV6-2 or TRBV6-3 to TRBJ2-3; D assignment may be TRBD1 or TRBD2 (6 bases each). V lost 0 bases, J lost 10 bases, and 14 bases lay in between. Germline CDR1 reads MNHEY; CDR2 reads SVGEGT. This CDR3 contains 14 residues. The CDR3 loop is CASSYSSIGGAQYF. In DNA, the CDR3 is TGTGCCAGCAGTTACTCGAGTATCGGGGGCGCGCAGTATTTT.

The chain links TRBV7-2 to TRBJ2-2, with 8 bases fitting TRBD1. The CDR3 is made up of 14 amino acids. The germline CDR1 and CDR2 sequences are SGHTA and FQGNSA. V lost 5 bases, J lost 7 bases, and 6 bases stayed unmatched. The CDR3 DNA reads TGTGCCAGCAGCCCTCGACAGGGGAGCGGGGAGCTGTTTTTT. Its translation: CASSPRQGSGELFF.

This clonotype showed up many times. V gene TRBV6-2 or TRBV6-3 combines with J gene TRBJ2-7; D is tentatively TRBD1 or TRBD2 (5 bases each). The CDR3 consists of 16 residues. Trimming pared 2 bases from V and 4 bases from J, leaving 18 bases between. The V gene's germline CDR1 is MNHEY and CDR2 SVGEGT. In DNA, the CDR3 is TGTGCCAGCAGTTACAGTACGGGGTCTCAGGGATACGAGCAGTACTTC. Amino acids: CASSYSTGSQGYEQYF.

The sample holds many counts of this clonotype. The chain has TRBV14 and TRBJ1-1, with D uncertain. Trimming removed 1 base from V and 0 bases from J, with 9 bases in between. Germline CDR1 reads SGHDN; CDR2 reads FVKESK. This CDR3 region has 15 residues. CDR3 loop: CASSQGIHLNTEAFF. The CDR3 nucleotides read TGTGCCAGCAGCCAAGGCATCCATCTGAACACTGAAGCTTTCTTT.